The clone carrying this TCR beta chain turned up a few times. This sample was included in a study of neoadjuvant anti-PD-1 for oral cavity cancer. Trimming removed 4 bases from V and 9 bases from J, with 21 bases in between. The length of the CDR3 is 15 residues. Per germline, CDR1 SGHVS and CDR2 FNYEAQ. Sequencing was performed with immunoSEQ multiplex PCR; in TCRdb, only in-frame clones are kept and a portion is missing. The sample consists of roughly 60,000 clones, around 85% of them appearing once. The patients had HPV-negative, locally advanced oral cavity squamous cell carcinoma. The TCR originated in a person aged 35 to 85 with oral cavity squamous cell carcinoma. This rearrangement joins TRBV7-6 to TRBJ2-5; D tentatively reads TRBD1 or TRBD2 (5 bases each). The sample was PBMCs, taken before nivolumab (anti-PD-1) treatment. The CDR3 nucleotides are TGTGCCAGCAGCTCCCTGGACGGGGCTGGGAGTGCCCAGTACTTC. It codes for CASSSLDGAGSAQYF.